A single sample gave rise to the 24 T cell receptor beta chains below, sequenced in a study of PD-L1 blockade in urothelial cancer (dated by TCRdb to 2015 to 2018). Libraries came from the immunoSEQ multiplex PCR assay. TCRdb mirrors the immuneACCESS table, restricted to in-frame sequences. Some clones are absent from its copies; in checked studies, under half trace to an unresolved V gene, and the reason for the others is unknown. The sample contains almost 30,000 clones, around 87% of them found a single time. Approximately 3.1% of the sample is taken by the ten largest. The sequenced sample was PBMCs, obtained around atezolizumab (anti-PD-L1) treatment. Receptors were obtained from a man in his fifties or sixties with urothelial cancer.

The genes are TRBV18 and TRBJ1-1; tentative D call: TRBD1 (6 bases). The CDR3 extends over 14 amino acids. Deletions cut 6 bases from V and 1 base from J, with 12 bases between. Germline V lookup: CDR1 KGHSH, CDR2 LQKENI. The CDR3 sequence: CASSPWDKNTEAFF. Written as DNA, the CDR3 is TGTGCCAGCTCGCCTTGGGACAAGAACACTGAAGCTTTCTTT.

This chain links TRBV6-1 with TRBJ2-3; TRBD2 aligns across 11 bases. Trimming took 4 bases from V and 3 from J; bases not matched to a gene: 12. This CDR3 region has 18 residues. The germline CDR1 and CDR2 sequences are MNHNS and SASEGT. The CDR3 DNA reads TGTGCCAGCAGTGTCGCTTCACTAGCGGGAGTTGGGACAGATACGCAGTATTTT. This sequence encodes CASSVASLAGVGTDTQYF.

The chain is built from TRBV9 and TRBJ2-6; weak D call: TRBD1 (6 bases). Germline CDR1 SGDLS, CDR2 YYNGEE. The CDR3 loop spans 18 amino acids. The V gene lost 2 bases and the J gene lost 0 bases, with 15 bases spanning the gap. The CDR3 sequence is CASSVSTGSFSGANVLTF. In nucleotides, the CDR3 is TGTGCCAGCAGCGTCTCGACAGGAAGTTTCTCTGGGGCCAACGTCCTGACTTTC.

The chain has TRBV12-5 and TRBJ1-3; D unresolved. V was pared by 4 bases and J by 1 base, with 11 bases between. The V gene's germline CDR1 is LGHNT and CDR2 FRNRAP. The CDR3 has 15 amino acids. CDR3 sequence reads: CASGSSGISGNTIYF. Written as DNA, the CDR3 is TGTGCTAGTGGTTCCTCGGGGATATCTGGAAACACCATATATTTT.

The count of this clone is one. The chain uses TRBV5-1 and TRBJ2-1, with a tentative D call TRBD2 (6 bases). Per the germline V gene, CDR1 is SGHRS and CDR2 is YFSETQ. The CDR3 runs 14 residues. The germline V and J ends were trimmed by 0 bases and 5 bases, with 9 bases remaining between them. The CDR3 DNA follows: TGCGCCAGCAGCTTGGCGACTAGGAACAATGAGCAGTTCTTC. Encoded protein: CASSLATRNNEQFF.

V is TRBV15 and J is TRBJ2-1; D is perhaps TRBD1 (5 bases). Germline V gene sequence: CDR1 LNHNV, CDR2 YYDKDF (reference sequence). The length of the CDR3 is 13 residues. Trimming cost V 0 bases and J 8 bases, with 8 bases left between them. CDR3 bases: TGTGCCACCAGCAGAGATCTGGGGCATGAGCAGTTCTTC. Translation gives CATSRDLGHEQFF. The variable domain in full, completed from reference TRBV15 and TRBJ2-1, reads DAMVIQNPRYQVTQFGKPVTLSCSQTLNHNVMYWYQQKSSQAPKLLFHYYDKDFNNEADTPDNFQSRRPNTSFCFLDIRSPGLGDTAMYLCATSRDLGHEQFFGPGTRLTVL.

The J gene is TRBJ2-1, the V gene TRBV19; 10 positions agree with TRBD1. Germline-derived CDR1 and CDR2 are LNHDA and SQIVND (reference sequence). The CDR3 runs 15 residues. V shed 6 bases and J 7 bases; nucleotides not matched to a gene: 9. The CDR3 is CASSHRQGADNEQFF. As DNA, the CDR3 is TGTGCCAGTAGCCATCGACAGGGGGCGGATAATGAGCAGTTCTTC.

This sequence joins TRBV5-1 and TRBJ1-2; D is ambiguous. The CDR3 contains 13 residues. Germline V gene sequence: CDR1 SGHRS, CDR2 YFSETQ. V was clipped by 0 bases and J by 4 bases, with 7 bases between them. The CDR3 nucleotides are TGCGCCAGCAGCTTGGGGCAGATCTATGGCTACACCTTC. Amino acid sequence: CASSLGQIYGYTF.

The V gene is TRBV9, the J gene TRBJ2-1, with 14 bases lining up with TRBD2. Germline V gene sequence: CDR1 SGDLS, CDR2 YYNGEE. The J segment lost 7 bases and the V segment lost 0 bases, leaving 15 bases of the junction unmatched. This CDR3 has 20 residues. This CDR3 reads CASSVAVGPGLAGAPNEQFF. CDR3 bases: TGTGCCAGCAGCGTAGCAGTAGGACCGGGACTAGCGGGAGCTCCTAATGAGCAGTTCTTC.

The genes are TRBV19 and TRBJ2-1, with no clear D. V lost 6 bases, J lost 0 bases, and 12 bases lay in between. Germline CDR1 is LNHDA and CDR2 is SQIVND (reference sequence). This CDR3 contains 15 residues. The CDR3 loop is CASRNDKNSYNEQFF. For the CDR3, the DNA is TGTGCCAGTAGAAACGACAAGAACTCCTACAATGAGCAGTTCTTC.

The chain recombines TRBV4-2 with TRBJ1-4; D perhaps matches TRBD1 (5 bases). This CDR3 is 17 amino acids long. V was cut by 4 bases and J by 0 bases, with 15 bases left in between. Germline values: CDR1 LGHNA, CDR2 YNFKEQ. CDR3 coding DNA: TGTGCCAGCAGCCCACCGGCCGGGGGACCAACTAATGAAAAACTGTTTTTT. It is translated as CASSPPAGGPTNEKLFF.

The rearrangement uses TRBV7-8 and TRBJ2-3; TRBD1 aligns across 9 bases. From germline, CDR1 is SGHVS and CDR2 FQNEAQ. J gave up 2 bases and V 5 bases, and 8 bases lay outside the gene matches. The length of the CDR3 is 16 residues. CDR3 sequence reads: CASSPTGGIYTDTQYF. The CDR3 coding sequence is TGTGCCAGCAGCCCCACAGGGGGCATTTACACAGATACGCAGTATTTT.

The CDR3 sequence is CASSKNTGTGAGYTF. The CDR3 DNA reads as TGTGCCAGCAGCAAAAACACCGGGACAGGGGCGGGCTACACCTTC. The chain carries TRBV21-1 and TRBJ1-2; the table's D call of TRBD1 was not tested on the DNA. TRBV21-1 is flagged as a pseudogene. CDR3 length equals 15 residues.

This clone was counted a single time. The V and J genes are TRBV7-9 and TRBJ2-3; D is uncertain. The length of the CDR3 is 12 residues. The V end lost 2 bases, the J end lost 4 bases, and 4 bases lay between the germline ends. CDR1 SEHNR and CDR2 FQNEAQ come from the germline V gene (reference sequence). The CDR3 sequence is CASSLSADTQYF. The CDR3 coding sequence is TGTGCCAGCAGCTTATCTGCAGATACGCAGTATTTT.

The chain recombines TRBV9 with TRBJ2-2; D is uncertain. The CDR3 length is 13 residues. V was trimmed by 3 bases and J by 0 bases, leaving 3 bases between them. Looked up from germline, CDR1 is SGDLS and CDR2 is YYNGEE. The CDR3 spells CASSAANTGELFF. For the CDR3, the DNA is TGTGCCAGCAGCGCCGCGAACACCGGGGAGCTGTTTTTT. Full variable domain (outside the CDR3, taken from reference TRBV9 and TRBJ2-2): DSGVTQTPKHLITATGQRVTLRCSPRSGDLSVYWYQQSLDQGLQFLIQYYNGEERAKGNILERFSAQQFPDLHSELNLSSLELGDSALYFCASSAANTGELFFGEGSRLTVL.

This clone was picked up a small number of times. The rearrangement joins TRBV28 to TRBJ1-4; 7 nucleotides match TRBD1. The CDR3 covers 15 residues. The germline V gene encodes CDR1 MDHEN and CDR2 SYDVKM. V trimming: 4 bases; J trimming: 4 bases; junction bases outside the gene matches: 6. The chain's CDR3 is CASSWRQGNNEKLFF. Here the CDR3 DNA reads TGTGCCAGCAGTTGGAGACAGGGCAATAATGAAAAACTGTTTTTT.

The chain links TRBV7-3 to TRBJ2-5; D perhaps matches TRBD2 (7 bases). The ends were cut back, 1 base at V and 4 bases at J, with 13 bases in the middle. The CDR3 sequence is 15 residues long. Germline-derived CDR1 and CDR2 are SGHTA and FQGTGA. In DNA form, the CDR3 reads TGTGCCAGCAGCTTAAGTGGGGGGGCCGGAGAGACCCAGTACTTC. Encoded protein: CASSLSGGAGETQYF.

The J gene is TRBJ2-1, the V gene TRBV5-4, with TRBD2 identical over 7 bases. Unmatched junction bases numbered 10, after V lost 0 bases and J lost 7 bases. Germline V gene lookup returns CDR1 SGHNT and CDR2 YYREEE (reference sequence). This CDR3 is built from 16 residues. The CDR3 region has the DNA TGTGCCAGCAGCTTGGGGACTACGGCGGGAGTAAATGAGCAGTTCTTC. It is translated as CASSLGTTAGVNEQFF. Looking up the rest from reference TRBV5-4 and TRBJ2-1 gives the full variable domain: ETGVTQSPTHLIKTRGQQVTLRCSSQSGHNTVSWYQQALGQGPQFIFQYYREEENGRGNFPPRFSGLQFPNYSSELNVNALELDDSALYLCASSLGTTAGVNEQFFGPGTRLTVL.

This chain uses TRBV2 with TRBJ2-3; TRBD2 aligns across 10 bases. V was pared by 5 bases and J by 5 bases, with 10 bases of the junction left unmatched. Germline V gene sequence: CDR1 SNHLY, CDR2 FYNNEI. There are 16 residues in the CDR3. The CDR3 sequence is CASSRGGTSVGDTQYF. CDR3 DNA: TGTGCCAGCAGTAGGGGGGGGACTAGCGTTGGAGATACGCAGTATTTT.

The count of this clone is one. The V call is TRBV25-1, the J call TRBJ1-1; the match to TRBD1 covers 7 bases. Per germline, CDR1 MGHDK and CDR2 SYGVNS. Trimming at V came to 6 bases and at J to 4 bases, leaving 8 bases not matched to a gene. The CDR3 contains 14 residues. CDR3 protein: CASRKGGLGTEAFF. The CDR3 DNA is TGTGCCAGCAGGAAAGGGGGCTTGGGCACTGAAGCTTTCTTT.

The chain employs TRBV27 and TRBJ2-5; 7 bases match TRBD1. This CDR3 is built from 13 residues. Germline V gene lookup returns CDR1 MNHEY and CDR2 SMNVEV (reference sequence). V lost 6 bases and J lost 10; bases outside the gene matches: 11. The CDR3 protein is CASSLTGVGVQYF. CDR3 nucleotides: TGTGCCAGCAGCCTAACAGGGGTGGGGGTCCAGTACTTC.

The chain is built from TRBV7-9 and TRBJ1-4; D may be TRBD1 (5 bases). Germline lookup yields CDR1 SEHNR and CDR2 FQNEAQ (reference sequence). V was clipped by 0 bases and J by 8 bases, with 10 bases between them. This CDR3 contains 14 residues. The CDR3 sequence is CASSLALAGEKLFF. CDR3 sequence (DNA): TGTGCCAGCAGCTTAGCGCTGGCAGGGGAAAAACTGTTTTTT. Full variable domain (outside the CDR3, taken from reference TRBV7-9 and TRBJ1-4): DTGVSQNPRHKITKRGQNVTFRCDPISEHNRLYWYRQTLGQGPEFLTYFQNEAQLEKSRLLSDRFSAERPKGSFSTLEIQRTEQGDSAMYLCASSLALAGEKLFFGSGTQLSVL.

The chain couples TRBV18 to TRBJ2-1; no definite D call. In germline, CDR1 is KGHSH, CDR2 LQKENI. The CDR3 has 14 amino acids. V gave up 0 bases and J gave up 10 bases, with 13 bases separating them. The CDR3 nucleotides are TGTGCCAGCTCACCACCAACGGTTTCATTAGAGCAGTTCTTC. This translates into CASSPPTVSLEQFF.

V is TRBV6-4 and J is TRBJ2-1, with 11 bases fitting TRBD2. Germline trimming cut 6 bases from V and 7 bases from J; bases unmatched to any gene: 8. This CDR3 comprises 15 residues. Germline CDR1 is MRHNA and CDR2 is SNTAGT. The CDR3 sequence is CASSSLAGAGNEQFF. The CDR3 DNA follows: TGTGCCAGCAGCTCACTAGCGGGGGCCGGAAATGAGCAGTTCTTC.